This record concerns one T cell receptor (beta chain) sequence. The protocol was immunoSEQ multiplex PCR, while the TCRdb copy is restricted to in-frame clones and leaves out a portion. The sample has about 71,000 clones; 88% are singletons. This sample is drawn from a study of technical replicates of blood from several donors. The germline V gene encodes CDR1 SGDLS and CDR2 YYNGEE. The CDR3 runs 16 residues. The trim removed 0 bases at V and 7 bases at J, leaving 5 bases unmatched. This sequence originates from a human donor in good health. Some clones in this sample may be carry-over from other donors' samples. The genes are TRBV9 and TRBJ2-1; 12 nucleotides agree with TRBD2. The sample comprised PBMCs. The CDR3 reads CASSVEGTSGLNEQFF. The CDR3, as DNA: TGTGCCAGCAGCGTAGAGGGGACTAGCGGGCTGAATGAGCAGTTCTTC.